The source of this T cell receptor beta chain is a study of PD-1 blockade in classical Hodgkin lymphoma (TCRdb year 2020). Turning to the overall study: Nivolumab dosing was 3 mg/kg intravenously every 2 weeks, continuing until either disease progression or unacceptable toxicity. The study used TCR beta sequencing and CyTOF to define a peripheral blood immune signature of response to PD-1 blockade in classical Hodgkin lymphoma.

On this clone itself: Which antigen it targets is not known. No base qualities exist here, and no much larger clone lies one base off it.

The study at large found these results: The study covered only a single clinical trial cohort, and the causes of the repertoire differences, possibly disease activity or prior therapy, were still not defined. Diversity was lower in patients who began nivolumab less than 1 year after ASCT, so these patients were left out of later analyses to avoid confounding by immune reconstitution. Trial patients with a complete response had baseline diversity similar to that of newly diagnosed patients, while partial responders and progressors had significantly lower diversity. A significant rise by C4D1 was seen in CD4+ but not CD8+ TCR diversity (p=0.0027 vs p=0.16), with the rise being most apparent in complete responders (p=0.02). Baseline TCR diversity was reported to be lower in newly diagnosed patients than in healthy donors and to be lower still in relapsed/refractory patients.

Genomic DNA was extracted with the Qiagen DNeasy kit from unsorted PBMCs and from negatively selected CD4+ and CD8+ fractions. Using primers that anneal to V and J segments, immunoSEQ multiplex PCR amplified the TCR beta CDR3 regions. Amplification bias was minimized using a synthetic immune receptor repertoire, and residual bias was removed computationally after sequencing. In the source study's methods: Custom Python scripts were used to quantify repertoire diversity as the Shannon entropy index. Unsorted, CD4+ and CD8+ repertoires were examined separately, except in combined analyses, for which CD4+ and CD8+ sequences were merged in silico. A clone was considered expanded if an increase in frequency of at least 2-fold after treatment relative to C1D1 was found, and a pseudocount of 0.5 was applied to clones undetected at baseline. Clones with 0 or 1 copy at C1D1 were classified as singleton clones, and clones with 2 or more copies were classified as non-singleton clones. Clones expanded in unsorted samples were assigned a CD4+, CD8+ or unknown annotation through matching of protein sequences in sorted samples from the same patient. Wilcoxon tests were applied to paired samples to test diversity changes from C1D1 to C4D1. TCRdb took this table from immuneACCESS and kept in-frame rearrangements with V and J called. Such tables lack part of the clones; where checked against another copy, unresolved V genes explain under half of the gap, and the rest is unexplained. The DNA gave D and trimming, while V, J and clone size come from that table. The sample records tens of thousands of clones, nearly 90% of which are singletons. The top ten clonotypes cover roughly 8.8% of the sample.

The time point label of this sample denotes: cycle 4 day 1 (C4D1), after 6 weeks of nivolumab. Relapse after autologous stem cell transplantation had occurred in all trial patients, and cohorts A, B and C were distinguished by prior brentuximab vedotin exposure. A total of roughly 57 patients with relapsed/refractory classical Hodgkin lymphoma made up the trial cohort, and each patient's best overall response was complete response, partial response or progressive disease. Single-agent nivolumab was administered to trial patients in the multi-cohort phase II CheckMate 205 trial. An independent review committee assessed best overall response by applying the 2007 International Working Group response criteria. PBMCs from the trial were collected at three points: immediately before nivolumab initiation (C1D1), and during therapy at cycle 2 day 1 and cycle 4 day 1. Peripheral blood was collected in 8 mL Vacutainer Cell Preparation Tubes, from which PBMCs were isolated by centrifugation and then cryopreserved.

The V and J ends are trimmed by 9 bases and 5 bases, leaving 13 bases between them. CDR1 is given as MNHNS and CDR2 as SASEGT, both from the germline V gene. Counted from cysteine to phenylalanine, this CDR3 has 12 amino acids. Only the CDR3 part of the read is kept: 36 bases, read in frame from the first base. Sample: peripheral blood mononuclear cells (PBMCs), taken before the fourth cycle of nivolumab. This TCR was recovered from a human donor with classical Hodgkin lymphoma. The chain links TRBV6-1 with TRBJ2-5; the D gene is perhaps TRBD2, from 5 matching bases. The DNA reads TGTGCCAGTACGAGCCGAGGGGAGACCCAGTACTTC. This encodes CASTSRGETQYF.